A single sample is the source of the 27 T cell receptor beta chains below, sequenced in a study of T cell repertoires in cytomegalovirus infection (dated by TCRdb to about 2019). Reads for this sample came from an Illumina HiSeq 1500. TCRdb handled the public reads itself, with Q25 trimming in fastp and clone calling in MiXCR, and kept productive beta chains. One record per CDR3 amino acid sequence lists the most common genes and DNA. The sample profile shows more than 250,000 distinct CDR3 sequences; more than 20% of them were found once. The ten largest clonotypes hold about an eighth of the sample. The treatment or condition label of this sample denotes: in vitro stimulation with specific CMV peptide epitopes to enrich CMV-specific T cells. These TCRs' antigens remain unknown. The sequences come from cultured PBMCs, collected from culture after CMV antigen stimulation. The receptor set was obtained from a human donor in good health (CMV status not recorded). Some clones in this sample may be carry-over from other donors' samples.

The V and J genes are TRBV7-2 and TRBJ1-1, with TRBD1 matching 7 bases. V lost 5 bases to trimming and J lost 5 bases; unmatched junction nucleotides: 11. CDR1 is SGHTA, CDR2 FQGNSA, per germline. This CDR3 region has 15 residues. The CDR3 spells CASSRDRAQGTEAFF. The CDR3 nucleotides are TGTGCCAGCAGCCGCGACAGGGCACAGGGGACTGAAGCTTTCTTT.

This clonotype was seen only a few times. The V and J genes are TRBV12-3 or TRBV12-4 and TRBJ2-7; D gene ambiguous. Trimming removed 2 bases from V and 4 bases from J, with 9 bases in between. The CDR3 extends over 13 amino acids. The CDR3 loop reads CASSLRQLYEQYF. CDR3 DNA: TGTGCCAGCAGTTTAAGGCAGCTTTACGAGCAGTACTTC.

This clonotype occurred a few times. This chain uses TRBV5-6 with TRBJ2-6; no reliable D call. CDR1 SGHDT and CDR2 YYEEEE come from the germline V gene. The V and J ends lost 2 bases and 2 bases respectively, with 8 bases between them. CDR3 length equals 15 residues. The CDR3 is CASSLPRAGANVLTF. As DNA, the CDR3 is TGTGCCAGCAGCTTACCCCGGGCTGGGGCCAACGTCCTGACTTTC.

This clonotype was recorded many times. The J gene is TRBJ2-3, the V gene TRBV7-9; 7 bases line up with TRBD1. The CDR3 has 15 amino acids. Germline V CDR1 and CDR2: SEHNR, FQNEAQ (reference sequence). The V gene end was trimmed by 2 bases and the J gene end by 6 bases; junction bases not matched to a gene: 8. In DNA form, the CDR3 reads TGTGCCAGCAGCTTACTGACAGGGTTGGAGGATACGCAGTATTTT. It encodes CASSLLTGLEDTQYF.

The chain combines TRBV7-9 with TRBJ1-1; D gene unclear. This CDR3 has 12 residues. Between the trimmed V and J ends, which lost 5 bases and 6 bases, there was a span of 10 bases. Germline V gene sequence: CDR1 SEHNR, CDR2 FQNEAQ (reference sequence). The CDR3 coding sequence is TGTGCCAGCAGCGTTGCTTCCCCTGAAGCTTTCTTT. As protein: CASSVASPEAFF.

As DNA, the CDR3 is TGTGCCAGCTTTCCCGGACAGGGCACAGATACGCAGTATTTT. Protein: CASFPGQGTDTQYF. J is TRBJ2-3 and V is TRBV6-2 or TRBV6-3, with 7 bases identical to TRBD1. V dropped 8 bases and J dropped 1; count of bases not matched to a gene: 6. From germline, CDR1 is MNHEY and CDR2 SVGEGT. This CDR3 has 14 residues.

This clonotype has only a few counts. The CDR3: CASSGLAAPETQYF. The CDR3 DNA reads TGTGCCAGCAGTGGGTTAGCGGCCCCAGAGACCCAGTACTTC. The chain has TRBV6-1 and TRBJ2-5; D possibly corresponds to TRBD2 (6 bases). The germline CDR1 and CDR2 sequences are MNHNS and SASEGT. The CDR3 contains 14 residues. V was pared by 4 bases and J by 4 bases, with 13 bases between.

This chain joins TRBV20-1 and TRBJ1-5; 7 positions match TRBD1. This CDR3 spans 13 amino acids. The ends lost 7 bases at V and 4 bases at J; junction bases unmatched: 7. Looked up from germline, CDR1 is DFQATT and CDR2 is SNEGSKA (reference sequence). The CDR3: CSGATGLNQPQHF. In DNA, the CDR3 is TGCAGTGGGGCGACAGGGTTGAATCAGCCCCAGCATTTT.

The chain employs TRBV4-1 and TRBJ2-1; 10 bases match TRBD2. Germline assignment: CDR1 MGHRA and CDR2 YSYEKL. This CDR3 region has 17 residues. V lost 6 bases and J lost 3; bases outside the gene matches: 11. In nucleotides, the CDR3 is TGCGCCAGCAGTCCACATGCCGGGACTAGCGTCTACAATGAGCAGTTCTTC. The encoded protein is CASSPHAGTSVYNEQFF.

For this clonotype: An end of the junction differs from the germline gene, which may be a read error. This chain joins TRBV28 and TRBJ2-1, with 16 bases lining up with TRBD2. CDR1 and CDR2 (germline): MDHEN, SYDVKM. The CDR3 contains 19 residues. The CDR3 sequence: CASSLFGGLGTSGRASQIF. The CDR3 bases are TGTGCCAGCAGTTTATTTGGGGGGCTTGGGACTAGCGGGAGGGCCAGTCAAATCTTC.

This clonotype was picked up a small number of times. The gene calls are TRBV7-9 and TRBJ1-2; tentatively, D is TRBD1 (5 bases). The CDR3 consists of 15 residues. Deletions cut 8 bases from V and 8 bases from J, with 24 bases between. CDR1 and CDR2 from the germline V gene are SEHNR and FQNEAQ (reference sequence). The CDR3: CASLGEGGALEGYTF. The DNA for the CDR3 is TGTGCCAGCCTCGGCGAGGGAGGGGCCCTGGAGGGCTACACCTTC.

The V and J genes are TRBV5-6 and TRBJ2-2; TRBD1 or TRBD2 may be the D gene (5 bases each). The CDR3 covers 16 residues. Germline lookup yields CDR1 SGHDT and CDR2 YYEEEE. Trimming removed 4 bases at V and 6 bases at J, with 19 bases between. CDR3 sequence (DNA): TGTGCCAGCAGCGCGGACCCGGGACCGTCGGCCGGGGAGCTGTTTTTT. Translation gives CASSADPGPSAGELFF. Full variable domain (outside the CDR3, taken from reference TRBV5-6 and TRBJ2-2): DAGVTQSPTHLIKTRGQQVTLRCSPKSGHDTVSWYQQALGQGPQFIFQYYEEEERQRGNFPDRFSGHQFPNYSSELNVNALLLGDSALYLCASSADPGPSAGELFFGEGSRLTVL.

This clonotype was observed a few times. The chain is built from TRBV6-2 or TRBV6-3 and TRBJ1-2; D remains unclear. V lost 7 bases and J 0 bases, leaving 12 bases between the germline ends. The germline gives CDR1 MNHEY, CDR2 SVGEGT. This CDR3 has 14 amino acids. CDR3 DNA: TGTGCCAGCAAGTCGACTGTTGCTAACTATGGCTACACCTTC. Protein: CASKSTVANYGYTF.

This clonotype was seen a handful of times. This rearrangement joins TRBV7-9 to TRBJ2-5; TRBD1 matches at 9 bases. J lost 6 bases, V lost 5 bases, and 7 bases had no gene match. The germline V gene encodes CDR1 SEHNR and CDR2 FQNEAQ (reference sequence). The CDR3 spans 14 residues. The CDR3 DNA follows: TGTGCCAGCAGCCCTGGACAGGGGCGGCAGACCCAGTACTTC. Protein: CASSPGQGRQTQYF.

The chain links TRBV30 to TRBJ1-4; no reliable D call. There are 13 residues in the CDR3. CDR1 and CDR2 from the germline V gene are GTSNPN and SVGIG (reference sequence). The V gene lost 0 bases and the J gene lost 5 bases, with 7 bases spanning the gap. The CDR3: CAWSVGPNEKLFF. The DNA of the CDR3 is TGTGCCTGGAGTGTAGGACCGAATGAAAAACTGTTTTTT.

The genes are TRBV9 and TRBJ2-3; the D is unclear. The germline V and J ends were trimmed by 0 bases and 3 bases, with 11 bases remaining between them. CDR1 and CDR2 from the germline V gene are SGDLS and YYNGEE. This CDR3 has 15 amino acids. CDR3: CASSVGNLGTDTQYF. CDR3 nucleotide sequence: TGTGCCAGCAGCGTAGGGAACCTTGGTACAGATACGCAGTATTTT.

CDR3 region: CASSQGPLPNYGYTF. The CDR3 DNA follows: TGCGCCAGCAGTCAAGGGCCCCTGCCTAACTATGGCTACACCTTC. V and J are TRBV23-1 and TRBJ1-2; D unresolved. TRBV23-1 is an open reading frame, and its role is uncertain. V lost 2 bases and J 0 bases, leaving 10 bases between the germline ends. The CDR3 extends over 15 amino acids.

The rearrangement links TRBV27 to TRBJ1-2, with a possible D match to TRBD1 (5 bases). The length of the CDR3 is 15 residues. Deletions cut 4 bases from V and 2 bases from J, with 14 bases between. Germline CDR1 reads MNHEY; CDR2 reads SMNVEV (reference sequence). CDR3 sequence (DNA): TGTGCCAGCAGTTCCGGGACCTTGGCCAACTATGGCTACACCTTC. Translation gives CASSSGTLANYGYTF.

There are many counts of this clonotype. This sequence joins TRBV12-3 or TRBV12-4 and TRBJ2-1; D unresolved. Trimming pared 7 bases from V and 5 bases from J, leaving 12 bases between. The CDR3 runs 13 residues. CDR3 coding DNA: TGTGCCAGCATTAGGCAACTCCACAATGAGCAGTTCTTC. Protein product: CASIRQLHNEQFF.

This clonotype was found a few times. The V gene is TRBV3-1, the J gene TRBJ2-5, with D hard to call. V was trimmed by 1 base and J by 9 bases, leaving 12 bases between them. Per the germline V gene, CDR1 is LGHDT and CDR2 is YNNKEL (reference sequence). The CDR3 loop spans 13 amino acids. The CDR3 is CASSQVGPGPQYF. The CDR3 nucleotides read TGTGCCAGCAGCCAAGTTGGCCCAGGCCCCCAGTACTTC.

This sequence joins TRBV6-2 or TRBV6-3 and TRBJ1-2; D possibly corresponds to TRBD1 (5 bases). CDR1 and CDR2 from the germline V gene are MNHEY and SVGEGT. Deletions cut 5 bases from V and 4 bases from J, with 17 bases between. The CDR3 is made up of 15 amino acids. CDR3 sequence reads: CASSKQEPTLYGYTF. CDR3 DNA sequence: TGTGCCAGCAGTAAACAGGAGCCCACACTCTATGGCTACACCTTC.

This clonotype was detected only a few times. An end of the junction does not agree with germline; a read error may underlie this. The chain is built from TRBV20-1 and TRBJ2-4, with D maybe TRBD2 (7 bases). This CDR3 has 15 residues. Germline CDR1 and CDR2: DFQATT and SNEGSKA (reference sequence). CDR3 in amino acids: CSARRRGALKNIQYF. The CDR3, as DNA: TGCAGTGCTAGGAGACGGGGGGCCCTCAAAAACATTCAGTATTTC.

The chain recombines TRBV6-2 or TRBV6-3 with TRBJ2-7, with a possible D match to TRBD2 (6 bases). Germline CDR1 is MNHEY and CDR2 is SVGEGT. This CDR3 has 13 amino acids. With 2 bases removed from V and 5 bases from J, the gap between germline ends came to 10 bases. The CDR3 protein is CASSYASVDEQYV. CDR3 nucleotide sequence: TGTGCCAGCAGTTACGCTAGCGTGGACGAGCAGTACGTC.

The chain carries TRBV12-3 or TRBV12-4 and TRBJ2-1; 12 nucleotides match TRBD2. V was clipped by 7 bases and J by 4 bases; unmatched bases: 5. The CDR3 loop spans 15 amino acids. The CDR3: CASTKLAGGYNEQFF. CDR3 bases: TGTGCCAGCACCAAACTAGCGGGAGGATACAATGAGCAGTTCTTC.

The chain recombines TRBV19 with TRBJ2-2, with TRBD2 matching 11 bases. Germline V lookup: CDR1 LNHDA, CDR2 SQIVND (reference sequence). The V segment lost 6 bases and the J segment 6 bases; nucleotides outside the gene matches: 3. CDR3 size: 14 residues. The CDR3 sequence: CASRLAGGSGELFF. The DNA for the CDR3 is TGTGCCAGTAGGCTAGCGGGAGGATCCGGGGAGCTGTTTTTT.

This clonotype has only a few counts. This rearrangement joins TRBV4-1 to TRBJ2-1; D is perhaps TRBD1 or TRBD2 (5 bases each). The V gene lost 3 bases and the J gene lost 6 bases, with 18 bases spanning the gap. CDR1 is MGHRA, CDR2 YSYEKL, per germline. The length of the CDR3 is 16 residues. CDR3 sequence (DNA): TGCGCCAGCAGCCAGGACGTGGGGACCCTTGGCAATGAGCAGTTCTTC. Its translation is CASSQDVGTLGNEQFF.

This clonotype came up a few times. V and J are TRBV19 and TRBJ2-5, with D perhaps being TRBD1 or TRBD2 (7 bases each). CDR3 length equals 15 residues. CDR1 and CDR2 (germline): LNHDA, SQIVND (reference sequence). V was clipped by 3 bases and J by 7 bases, with 18 bases between them. CDR3 in DNA: TGTGCCAGTAGTATGGGAGGGGGCCGAGAAAGGACCCAGTACTTC. Encoded protein: CASSMGGGRERTQYF. Complete variable domain (other parts from reference TRBV19 and TRBJ2-5): DGGITQSPKYLFRKEGQNVTLSCEQNLNHDAMYWYRQDPGQGLRLIYYSQIVNDFQKGDIAEGYSVSREKKESFPLTVTSAQKNPTAFYLCASSMGGGRERTQYFGPGTRLLVL.